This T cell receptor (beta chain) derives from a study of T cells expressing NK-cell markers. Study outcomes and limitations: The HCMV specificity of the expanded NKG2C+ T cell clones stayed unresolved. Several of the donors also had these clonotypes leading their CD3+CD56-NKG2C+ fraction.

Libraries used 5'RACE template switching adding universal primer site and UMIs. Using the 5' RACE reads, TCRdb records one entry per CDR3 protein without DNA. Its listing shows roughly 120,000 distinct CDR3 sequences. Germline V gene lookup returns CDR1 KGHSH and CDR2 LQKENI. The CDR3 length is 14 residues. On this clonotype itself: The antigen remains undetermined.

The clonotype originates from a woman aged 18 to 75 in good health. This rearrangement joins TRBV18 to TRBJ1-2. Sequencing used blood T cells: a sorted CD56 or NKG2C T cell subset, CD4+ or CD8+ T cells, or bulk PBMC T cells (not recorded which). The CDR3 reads CASSPPGAGYGYTF.